This is a list of T cell receptor beta chains from one sample in a study of CD8+CD57+ T cells in acquired aplastic anemia. TCRdb used MiXCR to reprocess the reads, holding one entry per CDR3 protein. The sample consists of a few hundred thousand distinct CDR3 sequences, roughly 33% of them appearing once. What was sequenced was sorted CD4+, CD8+, or CD8+CD57+ T cells (not recorded which) from PBMCs. Every receptor here comes from a human donor in good health, serving as a control. CDR3s include the opening cysteine and the closing phenylalanine or tryptophan. A D gene is named only where the DNA matches it firmly. Rows give clone size only sometimes, using once, few, many, or a class for an expanded clone.

>TRBJ2-7|TRBV9|NA|TRBD1
CASRKRDRECYEQYF
TGTGCCAGCAGGAAGCGGGACAGGGAGTGCTACGAGCAGTACTTC
>TRBJ1-2|TRBV10-1|NA|TRBD1
CASSESGQVPQDGYTF
TGCGCCAGCAGTGAGTCGGGACAGGTGCCACAGGATGGCTACACCTTC
>TRBJ2-7|TRBV11-2|many|TRBD1
CASSPPLRQGKRSAYEQYF
TGTGCCAGCAGCCCCCCCCTGAGACAGGGGAAAAGAAGTGCCTACGAGCAGTACTTC
>TRBJ2-3|TRBV18|NA|NA
CASSPIRGTSTDTQYF
TGTGCCAGCTCCCCCATAAGGGGGACTAGCACAGATACGCAGTATTTT
>TRBJ1-1|TRBV7-8|many|NA
CASSPLPGNTEAFF
TGTGCCAGCAGCCCCCTTCCAGGGAACACTGAAGCTTTCTTT
>TRBJ2-3|TRBV20-1|many|NA
CSASYGGSTDTQYF
TGCAGTGCTAGTTACGGGGGAAGCACAGATACGCAGTATTTT
>TRBJ1-1|TRBV20-1|many|TRBD1
CSAPPPGAGGTEAFF
TGCAGTGCTCCCCCACCAGGAGCAGGGGGAACAGAAGCTTTCTTT
>TRBJ2-1|TRBV28|few|NA
CASEDRNIPYNEQFF
TGTGCCAGCGAGGACAGAAACATTCCCTACAATGAGCAGTTCTTC
>TRBJ2-5|TRBV29-1|many|TRBD1
CSVRTGQETQYF
TGCAGCGTCCGGACAGGGCAAGAGACCCAGTACTTC
>TRBJ2-5|TRBV19|NA|NA
CATSGDQETQYF
TGTGCCACCTCAGGGGACCAAGAGACCCAGTACTTC
>TRBJ2-7|TRBV9|NA|NA
CASSVDAGSVYEQYF
TGTGCCAGCAGCGTAGATGCAGGGTCGGTCTACGAGCAGTACTTC
>TRBJ1-2|TRBV2|few|NA
CASSLFPGSYGYTF
TGTGCCAGCAGTCTTTTCCCGGGGTCCTATGGCTACACCTTC
>TRBJ2-7|TRBV12-3/TRBV12-4|many|TRBD1
CASTTTGGYEQYF
TGTGCCAGCACCACGACAGGGGGTTACGAGCAGTACTTC
>TRBJ1-1|TRBV6-1|many|NA
CASTQSRNTEAFF
TGTGCCAGCACCCAAAGCAGGAACACTGAAGCTTTCTTT
>TRBJ2-1|TRBV11-3|many|TRBD1
CASSRDRAYNEQFF
TGTGCCAGCAGCCGTGACAGGGCCTACAATGAGCAGTTCTTC
>TRBJ1-6|TRBV13|many|NA
CASSWERPGLRNSPLHF
TGTGCCAGCAGCTGGGAAAGACCGGGACTGAGAAATTCACCCCTCCACTTT
>TRBJ2-3|TRBV4-2|many|NA
CASSQGASASTDTQYF
TGTGCCAGCAGCCAAGGTGCTAGCGCCAGCACAGATACGCAGTATTTT
>TRBJ2-7|TRBV12-3/TRBV12-4|many|NA
CASSSNRDHQYF
TGTGCCAGCAGTTCTAACCGGGACCACCAGTACTTC
>TRBJ2-7|TRBV5-6|many|TRBD1
CASSLLGQISYEQYF
TGTGCCAGCAGCTTGTTGGGACAGATCTCCTACGAGCAGTACTTC
>TRBJ1-2|TRBV19|NA|NA
CASSKEPRGRDGYTF
TGTGCCAGTAGTAAGGAACCCAGGGGCCGCGATGGCTACACCTTC
>TRBJ1-5|TRBV20-1|many|TRBD1
CSAREDRNQPQHF
TGCAGTGCTAGAGAGGACAGGAATCAGCCCCAGCATTTT
>TRBJ2-3|TRBV20-1|NA|NA
CSARDRQKILNTDTQYF
TGCAGTGCTAGAGACCGACAGAAGATCCTAAACACAGATACGCAGTATTTT
>TRBJ2-3|TRBV2|NA|TRBD2
CASSGTSDTDTQYF
TGTGCCAGCAGTGGGACTAGCGACACAGATACGCAGTATTTT
>TRBJ2-7|TRBV24-1|many|TRBD2
CATSRLAGSEQYF
TGTGCCACCAGTCGGCTAGCGGGATCGGAGCAGTACTTC
>TRBJ1-2|TRBV19|many|NA
CASSDHTGSGGYTF
TGTGCCAGTAGTGATCACACGGGATCGGGCGGCTACACCTTC
>TRBJ1-2|TRBV6-1|once|TRBD1
CASNTGTGGDLGYTF
TGTGCCAGCAACACCGGGACAGGGGGCGATCTGGGCTACACCTTC
>TRBJ1-1|TRBV10-2|NA|NA
CASSGTTNTEALF
TGCGCCAGCAGTGGGACAACCAACACTGAAGCTCTCTTT
>TRBJ1-2|TRBV7-2|many|NA
CASSLGANYGYTF
TGTGCCAGCAGCTTAGGAGCTAACTATGGCTACACCTTC
>TRBJ2-3|TRBV20-1|NA|TRBD2
CSAYPSGTSGSTDTQYF
TGCAGTGCTTACCCTTCCGGGACTAGCGGTAGCACAGATACGCAGTATTTT
>TRBJ1-6|TRBV20-1|once|NA
CSARSSYNSPLHF
TGCAGCGCAAGAAGCTCCTATAATTCACCCCTCCACTTT
>TRBJ2-7|TRBV7-2|NA|NA
CASDFGPYEQYF
TGTGCCAGCGACTTCGGTCCCTACGAGCAGTACTTC
>TRBJ2-7|TRBV4-1|many|NA
CASSQAGEQYF
TGCGCCAGCAGCCAAGCAGGCGAGCAGTACTTC
>TRBJ2-2|TRBV20-1|few|NA
CSARDWVTGELFF
TGCAGTGCTAGAGATTGGGTAACCGGGGAGCTGTTTTTT
>TRBJ1-2|TRBV10-3|NA|NA
CATEGSSGLYGYTF
TGTGCCACCGAGGGCAGTTCGGGGCTCTATGGCTACACCTTC
>TRBJ2-2|TRBV20-1|NA|TRBD1
CSARDRGYGELFF
TGCAGTGCTAGGGACAGGGGATACGGGGAGCTGTTTTTT
>TRBJ2-3|TRBV5-8|NA|TRBD1
CVSSLVSIPGGQYF
TGTGTCAGCAGCTTGGTTTCTATCCCAGGGGGGCAGTATTTT
>TRBJ1-5|TRBV11-2|many|TRBD1
CASSTGTDYSNQPQHF
TGTGCCAGCAGCACCGGGACAGACTATAGCAATCAGCCCCAGCATTTT
>TRBJ1-5|TRBV19|NA|TRBD1
CASNFLDRGNQPQHF
TGTGCCAGTAATTTTTTGGACAGGGGCAATCAGCCCCAGCATTTT
>TRBJ1-5|TRBV19|many|NA
CASSIGWTEQPQHF
TGTGCCAGTAGTATAGGTTGGACGGAACAGCCCCAGCATTTT
>TRBJ1-6|TRBV20-1|many|TRBD1
CSAMDRGPSSYNSPLHF
TGCAGTGCTATGGACAGGGGGCCCAGCTCCTATAATTCACCCCTCCACTTT